Given below is one TCR beta chain in context. Data came from immunoSEQ multiplex PCR; TCRdb stores just in-frame clones and leaves some out. Of about 47,000 clones in the sample, roughly 80% were seen once. These data come from a study of control samples from healthy donors and cancer patients. Germline V gene data show CDR1 as SNHLY and CDR2 as FYNNEI. The CDR3 is 15 amino acids. The V segment lost 8 bases and the J segment 3 bases; nucleotides outside the gene matches: 9. This TCR derives from a man aged 65 to 79 in good health. Sequenced: blood. J is TRBJ2-7 and V is TRBV2; 11 nucleotides match TRBD2. In DNA form, the CDR3 reads TGTGCCAGCCAGGGGACTAGCGGATTACACTACGAGCAGTACTTC. Translation gives CASQGTSGLHYEQYF.